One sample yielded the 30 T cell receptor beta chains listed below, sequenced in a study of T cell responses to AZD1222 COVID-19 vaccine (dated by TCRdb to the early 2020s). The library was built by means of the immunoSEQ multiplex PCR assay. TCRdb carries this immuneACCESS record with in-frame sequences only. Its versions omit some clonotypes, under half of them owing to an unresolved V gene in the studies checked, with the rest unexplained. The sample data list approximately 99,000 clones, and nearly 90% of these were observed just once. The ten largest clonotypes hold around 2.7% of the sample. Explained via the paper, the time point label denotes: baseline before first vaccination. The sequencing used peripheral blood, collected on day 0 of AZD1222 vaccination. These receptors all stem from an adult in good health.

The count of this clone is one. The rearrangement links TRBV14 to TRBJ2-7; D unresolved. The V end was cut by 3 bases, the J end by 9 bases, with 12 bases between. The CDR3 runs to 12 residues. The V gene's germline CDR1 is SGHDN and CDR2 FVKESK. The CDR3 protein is CASSHNTLGQYF. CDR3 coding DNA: TGTGCCAGCAGCCATAATACGCTGGGGCAGTACTTC.

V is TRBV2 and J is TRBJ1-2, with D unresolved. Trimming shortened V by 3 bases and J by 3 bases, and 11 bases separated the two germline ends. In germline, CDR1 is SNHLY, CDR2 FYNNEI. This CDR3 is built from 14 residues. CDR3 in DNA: TGTGCCAGCAGTGATGGAGCGGTGGACTATGGCTACACCTTC. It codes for CASSDGAVDYGYTF. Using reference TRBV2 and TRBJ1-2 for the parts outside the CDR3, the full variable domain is EPEVTQTPSHQVTQMGQEVILRCVPISNHLYFYWYRQILGQKVEFLVSFYNNEISEKSEIFDDQFSVERPDGSNFTLKIRSTKLEDSAMYFCASSDGAVDYGYTFGSGTRLTVV.

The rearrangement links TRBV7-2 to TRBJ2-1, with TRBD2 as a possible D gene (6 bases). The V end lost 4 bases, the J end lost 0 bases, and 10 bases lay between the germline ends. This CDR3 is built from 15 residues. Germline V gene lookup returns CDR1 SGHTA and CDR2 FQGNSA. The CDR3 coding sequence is TGTGCCAGCAGCTCTGGAGGGAGCTCCTACAATGAGCAGTTCTTC. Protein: CASSSGGSSYNEQFF.

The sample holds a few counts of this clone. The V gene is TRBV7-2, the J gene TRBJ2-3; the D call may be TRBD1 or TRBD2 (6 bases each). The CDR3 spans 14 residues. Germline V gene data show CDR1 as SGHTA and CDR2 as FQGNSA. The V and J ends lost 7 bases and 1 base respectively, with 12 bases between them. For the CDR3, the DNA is TGTGCCAGCACCCGGAGGGGGGGCACAGATACGCAGTATTTT. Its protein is CASTRRGGTDTQYF.

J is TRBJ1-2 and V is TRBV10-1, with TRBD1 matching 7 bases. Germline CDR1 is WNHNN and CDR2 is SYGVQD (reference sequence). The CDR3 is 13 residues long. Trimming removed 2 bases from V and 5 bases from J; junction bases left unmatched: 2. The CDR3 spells CASSEPQGYGYTF. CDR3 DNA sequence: TGCGCCAGCAGTGAGCCACAGGGGTATGGCTACACCTTC.

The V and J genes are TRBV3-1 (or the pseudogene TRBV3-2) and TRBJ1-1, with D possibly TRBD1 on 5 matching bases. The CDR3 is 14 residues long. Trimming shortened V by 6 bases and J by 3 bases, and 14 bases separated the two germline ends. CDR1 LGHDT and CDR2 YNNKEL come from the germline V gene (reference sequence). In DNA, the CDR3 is TGTGCCAGCAGTCCATACGGGGGAGACACTGAAGCTTTCTTT. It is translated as CASSPYGGDTEAFF.

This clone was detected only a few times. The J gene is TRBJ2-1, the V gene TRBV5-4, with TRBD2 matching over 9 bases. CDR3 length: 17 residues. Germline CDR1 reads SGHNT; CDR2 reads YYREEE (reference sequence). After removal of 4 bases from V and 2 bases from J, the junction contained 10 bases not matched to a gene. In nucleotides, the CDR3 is TGTGCCAGCAGCCCTTCCGCAAGCGGGAGGACCTACAATGAGCAGTTCTTC. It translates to CASSPSASGRTYNEQFF.

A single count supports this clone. CDR3 in DNA: TGTGCCAGCAGTGAACATGGCGGGGCAGGGATCAATCAGCCCCAGCATTTT. Residues: CASSEHGGAGINQPQHF. This chain uses TRBV6-1 with TRBJ1-5; TRBD1 is a possible D gene (5 bases). Deletions cut 2 bases from V and 3 bases from J, with 17 bases between. Germline-derived CDR1 and CDR2 are MNHNS and SASEGT. CDR3 length equals 17 residues.

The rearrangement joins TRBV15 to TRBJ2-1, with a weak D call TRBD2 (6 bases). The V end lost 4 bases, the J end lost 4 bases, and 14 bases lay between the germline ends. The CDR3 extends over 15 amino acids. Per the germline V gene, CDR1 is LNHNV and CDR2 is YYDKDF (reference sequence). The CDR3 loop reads CATSTDYGPYNEQFF. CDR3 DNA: TGTGCCACCAGCACGGACTACGGTCCTTACAATGAGCAGTTCTTC.

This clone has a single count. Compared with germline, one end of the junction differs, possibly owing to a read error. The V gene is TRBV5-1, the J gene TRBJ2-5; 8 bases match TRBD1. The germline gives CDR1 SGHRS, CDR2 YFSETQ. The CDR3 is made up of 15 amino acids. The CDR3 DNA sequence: TGTGCCAGCAGCTCAGGGACAGGAGGGCAAGAGACCCAGTACTTC. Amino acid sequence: CASSSGTGGQETQYF.

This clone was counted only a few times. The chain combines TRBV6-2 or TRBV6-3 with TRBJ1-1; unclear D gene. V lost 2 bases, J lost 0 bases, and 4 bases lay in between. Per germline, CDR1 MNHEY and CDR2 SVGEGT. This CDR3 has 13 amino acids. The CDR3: CASSYRLNTEAFF. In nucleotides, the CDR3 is TGTGCCAGCAGTTACCGGCTGAACACTGAAGCTTTCTTT.

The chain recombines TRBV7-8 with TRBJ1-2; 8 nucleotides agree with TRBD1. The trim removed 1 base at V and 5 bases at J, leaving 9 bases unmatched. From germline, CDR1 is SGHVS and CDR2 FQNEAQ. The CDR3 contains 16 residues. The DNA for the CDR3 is TGTGCCAGCAGCTTAGGGCTACAGGGGGTAGGATATGGCTACACCTTC. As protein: CASSLGLQGVGYGYTF.

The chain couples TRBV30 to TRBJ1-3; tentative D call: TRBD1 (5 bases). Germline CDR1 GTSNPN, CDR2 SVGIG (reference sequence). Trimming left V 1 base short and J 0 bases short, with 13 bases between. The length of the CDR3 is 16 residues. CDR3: CAWSGQGGSSGNTIYF. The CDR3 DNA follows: TGTGCCTGGAGTGGCCAGGGAGGGAGCTCTGGAAACACCATATATTTT.

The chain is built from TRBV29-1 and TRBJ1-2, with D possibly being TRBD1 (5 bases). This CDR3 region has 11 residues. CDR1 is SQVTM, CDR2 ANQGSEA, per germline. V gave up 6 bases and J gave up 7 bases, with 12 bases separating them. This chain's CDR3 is CSVTTRGGYTF. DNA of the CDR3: TGCAGCGTGACTACAAGGGGTGGCTACACCTTC.

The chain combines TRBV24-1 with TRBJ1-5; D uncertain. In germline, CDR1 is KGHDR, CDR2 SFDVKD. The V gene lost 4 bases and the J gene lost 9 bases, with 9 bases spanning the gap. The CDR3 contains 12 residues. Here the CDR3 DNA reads TGTGCCACCAGTGACCCCGGGTTGCCCCAGCATTTT. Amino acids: CATSDPGLPQHF.

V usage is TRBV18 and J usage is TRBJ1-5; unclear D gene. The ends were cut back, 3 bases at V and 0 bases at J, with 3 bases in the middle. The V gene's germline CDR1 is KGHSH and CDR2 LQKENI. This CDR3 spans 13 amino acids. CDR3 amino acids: CASSPNSNQPQHF. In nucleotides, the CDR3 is TGTGCCAGCTCACCTAATAGCAATCAGCCCCAGCATTTT.

The CDR3 loop reads CASSSPNDGGTIYF. CDR3 DNA: TGTGCCAGCAGCTCGCCTAACGATGGGGGCACCATATATTTT. The chain combines TRBV11-2 with TRBJ1-3; weak D call: TRBD1 (5 bases). V was trimmed by 4 bases and J by 9 bases, leaving 16 bases between them. The CDR3 is made up of 14 amino acids. CDR1 and CDR2 from the germline V gene are SGHAT and FQNNGV.

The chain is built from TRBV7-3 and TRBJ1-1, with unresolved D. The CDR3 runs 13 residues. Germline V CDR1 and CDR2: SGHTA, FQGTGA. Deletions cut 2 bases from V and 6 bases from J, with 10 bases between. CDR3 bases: TGTGCCAGCAGCTTAGAGAGCCACGCTGAAGCTTTCTTT. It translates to CASSLESHAEAFF. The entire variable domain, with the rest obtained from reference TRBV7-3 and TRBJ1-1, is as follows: GAGVSQTPSNKVTEKGKYVELRCDPISGHTALYWYRQSLGQGPEFLIYFQGTGAADDSGLPNDRFFAVRPEGSVSTLKIQRTERGDSAVYLCASSLESHAEAFFGQGTRLTVV.

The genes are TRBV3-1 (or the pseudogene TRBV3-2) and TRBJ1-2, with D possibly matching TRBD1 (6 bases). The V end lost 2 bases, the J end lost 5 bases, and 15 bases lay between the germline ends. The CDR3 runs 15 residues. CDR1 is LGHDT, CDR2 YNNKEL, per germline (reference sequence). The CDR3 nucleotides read TGTGCCAGCAGCCAAACCAGGGACACGGGGTATGGCTACACCTTC. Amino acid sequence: CASSQTRDTGYGYTF.

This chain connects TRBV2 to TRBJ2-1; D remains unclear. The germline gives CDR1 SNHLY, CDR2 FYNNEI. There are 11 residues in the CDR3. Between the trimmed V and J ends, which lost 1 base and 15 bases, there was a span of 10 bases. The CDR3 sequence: CASSEDRAGFF. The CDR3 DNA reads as TGTGCCAGCAGTGAAGATCGGGCTGGGTTCTTC.

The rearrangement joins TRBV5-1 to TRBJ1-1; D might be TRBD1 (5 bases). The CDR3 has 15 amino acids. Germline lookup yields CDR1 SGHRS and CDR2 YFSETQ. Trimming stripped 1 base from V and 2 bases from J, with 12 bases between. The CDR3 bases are TGCGCCAGCAGCTTGACTGGGGGTGCTAACACTGAAGCTTTCTTT. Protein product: CASSLTGGANTEAFF.

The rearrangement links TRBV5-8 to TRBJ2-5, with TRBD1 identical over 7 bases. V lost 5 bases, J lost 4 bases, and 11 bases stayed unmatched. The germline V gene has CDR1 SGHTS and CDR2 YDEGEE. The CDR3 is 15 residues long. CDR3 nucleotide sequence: TGTGCCAGCAGGAGGGACAGACCGAGCAGAGAGACCCAGTACTTC. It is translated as CASRRDRPSRETQYF.

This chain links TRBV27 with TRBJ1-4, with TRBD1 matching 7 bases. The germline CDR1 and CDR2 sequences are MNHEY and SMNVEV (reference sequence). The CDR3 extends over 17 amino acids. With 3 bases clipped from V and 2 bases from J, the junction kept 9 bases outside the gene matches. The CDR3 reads CASSFRPRDSTNEKLFF. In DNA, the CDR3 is TGTGCCAGCAGTTTCAGACCCCGGGACAGTACTAATGAAAAACTGTTTTTT.

The CDR3 DNA is TGTGCCAGCAGTTACTCGCGGTATGCGGGGCATGAAAAACTGTTTTTT. Residues: CASSYSRYAGHEKLFF. This rearrangement joins TRBV6-5 to TRBJ1-4, with a weak D call TRBD1 (5 bases). Germline values: CDR1 MNHEY, CDR2 SVGAGI. Trimming shortened V by 0 bases and J by 6 bases, and 14 bases separated the two germline ends. CDR3 length: 16 residues.

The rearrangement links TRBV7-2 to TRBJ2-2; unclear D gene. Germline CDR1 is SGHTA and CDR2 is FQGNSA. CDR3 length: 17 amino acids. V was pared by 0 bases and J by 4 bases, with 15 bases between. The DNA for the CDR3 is TGTGCCAGCAGCTTAGCCCCCATCCGACAAGCCACCGGGGAGCTGTTTTTT. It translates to CASSLAPIRQATGELFF.

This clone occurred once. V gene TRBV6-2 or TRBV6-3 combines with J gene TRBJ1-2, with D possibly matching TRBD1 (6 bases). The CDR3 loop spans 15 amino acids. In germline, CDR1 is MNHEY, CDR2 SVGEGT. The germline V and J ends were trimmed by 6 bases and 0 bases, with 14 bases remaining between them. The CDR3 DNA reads TGTGCCAGCAGCCCCAGGGGATCCCCTAACTATGGCTACACCTTC. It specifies CASSPRGSPNYGYTF.

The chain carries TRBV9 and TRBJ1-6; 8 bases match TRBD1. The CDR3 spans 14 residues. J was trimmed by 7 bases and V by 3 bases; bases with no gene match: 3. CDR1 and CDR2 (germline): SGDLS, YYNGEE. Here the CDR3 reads CASSEQGDNSPLHF. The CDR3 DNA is TGTGCCAGCAGCGAACAGGGGGACAATTCACCCCTCCACTTT.

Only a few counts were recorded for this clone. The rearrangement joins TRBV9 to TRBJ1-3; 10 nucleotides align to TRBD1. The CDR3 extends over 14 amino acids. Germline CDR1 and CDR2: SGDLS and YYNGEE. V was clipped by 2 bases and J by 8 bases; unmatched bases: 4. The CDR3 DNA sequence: TGTGCCAGCAGCGTCGGACAGGGGGAAGACACCATATATTTT. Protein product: CASSVGQGEDTIYF.

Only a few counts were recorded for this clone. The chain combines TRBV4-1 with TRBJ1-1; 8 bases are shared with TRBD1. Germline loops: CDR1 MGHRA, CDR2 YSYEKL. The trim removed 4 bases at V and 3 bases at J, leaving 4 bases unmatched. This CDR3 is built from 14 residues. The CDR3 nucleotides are TGCGCCAGCAGCCTGACACAGGGGGACACTGAAGCTTTCTTT. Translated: CASSLTQGDTEAFF.

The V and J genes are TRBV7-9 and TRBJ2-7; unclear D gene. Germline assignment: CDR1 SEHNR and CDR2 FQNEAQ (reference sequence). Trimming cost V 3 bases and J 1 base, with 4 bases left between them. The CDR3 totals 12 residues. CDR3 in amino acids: CASSFMSYEQYF. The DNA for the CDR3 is TGTGCCAGCAGCTTTATGTCCTACGAGCAGTACTTC.